This T cell receptor beta chain was recovered during a study of neoadjuvant anti-PD-1 for oral cavity cancer (dated by TCRdb to about 2021). Some background on the complete study: Three to four biweekly doses of nivolumab at 3 mg/kg were mostly administered to patients before curative-intent surgical resection. Patients who did not progress were given a fourth nivolumab dose at about day 43 and had definitive surgical resection on days 50-56. Under RECIST 1.1, a patient counted as a responder if showing complete response, partial response or stable disease, and as a non-responder if showing progression. The parent correlative cohort had around 11 patients and a response rate of about 31%.

The sample's time point, from its label and the paper: before neoadjuvant nivolumab. The patients had newly diagnosed stage II-IVA oral cavity squamous cell carcinoma and had not received any prior systemic or radiation treatment. The cohort consisted of patients with HPV-negative, locally advanced oral cavity squamous cell carcinoma. Peripheral blood mononuclear cells were analyzed directly, without maintenance or expansion in culture. Samples were obtained from a longitudinal correlative study of a single-arm phase II trial of neoadjuvant nivolumab in oral cavity squamous cell carcinoma. Subject-matched pre- and post-treatment PBMCs and tumors from three responders and three non-responders were subjected to genomic DNA-based TCRbeta sequencing. Peripheral blood mononuclear cells were collected before nivolumab treatment and again after treatment, at the time of surgery. The Maxwell RSC DNA from Cells kit was used to extract genomic DNA from PBMCs.

CDR1 and CDR2, per the germline V gene, are MRHNA and SNTAGT. From cysteine to phenylalanine, the CDR3 is 14 amino acids long. The sequence is cut down to CDR3 DNA, 42 bases in frame from base 1. Trimming at the junction amounts to 2 bases on V and 2 bases on J, and the germline ends lie 8 bases apart. PBMC libraries used mostly approximately 480 ng of input genomic DNA for deep sequencing, with six replicates per sample. The immunoSEQ hsTCRbeta kit was used to prepare TCRbeta libraries according to the manufacturer's instructions. The completed libraries were mixed into a single pool at 3 nM, then sequenced with an Illumina NovaSeq 6000 S4 flow cell. Per the source publication's procedure: The immunoSEQ Analyzer was used for raw data preprocessing and quality control. The analysis was limited to productive rearrangements, and each clonotype was defined by a unique CDR3 amino acid sequence. Repertoire clonality was estimated as the Gini-Simpson index, which was computed with the R package tcR. Gini indices were compared with Student's t test, and associations with tumor size change were assessed by Pearson correlation. In its TCRdb copy, this immuneACCESS table keeps in-frame sequences only and misses some clones. Where compared with another copy, unresolved V genes explain less than half of these, and the others have no known cause. V, J and clone size were drawn from that table, and D and trimming were deduced from the DNA. For this sample the table gives about 14,000 clones, of which 55% to 80% were detected only once. Approximately 2.2% of the sample is in the top ten clones.

About this clone itself: Its recognized antigen is unknown. No base-level quality is on record; no much larger clone is a single base apart.

What the authors observed across the whole study: The TCR analyses had only three patients in each response group, and the authors called for validation in larger cohorts. Higher pretreatment blood TCRbeta clonality and lower post-treatment tumor TCRbeta clonality were correlated with higher pretreatment blood Treg/Th17 ratios. After neoadjuvant nivolumab, T cell clonality (Gini index) in PBMCs was significantly higher in non-responders than in responders.

The material was PBMCs, obtained before nivolumab (anti-PD-1) treatment. The chain couples TRBV6-4 to TRBJ2-3, with the identity of the D gene unclear. The sequence derives from a person between 40 and 85 years old with oral cavity squamous cell carcinoma. The CDR3 here reads CASSDNDFTDTQYF. The nucleotide sequence is given as TGTGCCAGCAGTGACAATGACTTCACAGATACGCAGTATTTT.